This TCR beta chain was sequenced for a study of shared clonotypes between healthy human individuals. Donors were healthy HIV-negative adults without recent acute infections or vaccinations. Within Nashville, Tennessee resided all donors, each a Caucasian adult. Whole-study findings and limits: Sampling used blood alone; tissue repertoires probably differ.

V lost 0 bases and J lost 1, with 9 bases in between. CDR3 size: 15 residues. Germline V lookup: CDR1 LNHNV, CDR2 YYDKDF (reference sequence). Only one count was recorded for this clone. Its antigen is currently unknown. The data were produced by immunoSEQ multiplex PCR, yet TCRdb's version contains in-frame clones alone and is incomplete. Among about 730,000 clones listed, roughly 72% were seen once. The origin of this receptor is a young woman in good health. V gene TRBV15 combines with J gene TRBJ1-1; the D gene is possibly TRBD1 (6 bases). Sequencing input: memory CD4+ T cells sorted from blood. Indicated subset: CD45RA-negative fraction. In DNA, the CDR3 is TGTGCCACCAGCAGAGACCCGGGGGCGAACACTGAAGCTTTCTTT. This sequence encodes CATSRDPGANTEAFF.